Listed below are T cell receptor beta chains from one sample, sequenced in a study of blood T cell repertoires in COVID-19. Clones were read by immunoSEQ multiplex PCR, and TCRdb kept only the in-frame ones, dropping some. The table shows around 290,000 clones, with around 90% occurring only once. Input material: PBMCs or T cells enriched from blood (not recorded which). The receptors shown here come from a woman aged 40 to 50 who had recovered from COVID-19. CDR3s include the opening cysteine and the closing phenylalanine or tryptophan. Fields, in order: CDR3 protein, CDR3 DNA, clone size, D gene, V gene, J gene. A D gene is named only where the DNA matches it firmly. Where a row states a size, it is once, few, many or the class of an expanded clone; other rows omit it.

CASSPTTGNYGYTF,TGTGCCAGCAGCCCGACTACAGGGAACTATGGCTACACCTTC,once,.,TRBV7-2,TRBJ1-2
CAISEGEVDTQYF,TGTGCCATCAGTGAAGGGGAGGTAGATACGCAGTATTTT,.,.,TRBV10-3,TRBJ2-3
CASKITGGGDEQYF,TGCGCCAGCAAAATCACAGGGGGCGGCGACGAGCAGTACTTC,once,TRBD1,TRBV5-1,TRBJ2-7
CASSSLKDRGNGYTF,TGTGCCAGCAGTTCGCTAAAGGACAGGGGTAATGGCTACACCTTC,.,TRBD1,TRBV27,TRBJ1-2
CAISDLAGGSGELFF,TGTGCCATCAGTGATTTAGCGGGGGGGTCCGGGGAGCTGTTTTTT,.,TRBD2,TRBV10-3,TRBJ2-2
CASSFVGAPDTQYF,TGTGCCAGCAGCTTTGTGGGAGCGCCAGATACGCAGTATTTT,.,.,TRBV13,TRBJ2-3
CASSLAGGPINEQFF,TGTGCCAGCAGCTTAGCGGGAGGGCCTATCAATGAGCAGTTCTTC,.,TRBD2,TRBV7-9,TRBJ2-1
CASSPKREASTDTQYF,TGTGCCAGCAGCCCGAAGCGGGAGGCTAGCACAGATACGCAGTATTTT,.,TRBD2,TRBV5-4,TRBJ2-3
CASNGQGRETQYF,TGTGCCAGCAATGGGCAGGGTCGAGAGACCCAGTACTTC,.,.,TRBV2,TRBJ2-5
CASSLWGPSYEQYF,TGTGCCAGTAGCTTATGGGGGCCTTCCTACGAGCAGTACTTC,once,.,TRBV19,TRBJ2-7
CASSTGLAGVEQYF,TGTGCCAGCAGCACCGGACTAGCGGGAGTTGAGCAGTACTTC,.,TRBD2,TRBV11-2,TRBJ2-7
CASSVGGYEGYEQYF,TGTGCCAGCAGCGTAGGGGGTTACGAGGGCTACGAGCAGTACTTC,.,.,TRBV9,TRBJ2-7
CASRTAMNTEAFF,TGTGCCAGCAGGACAGCTATGAACACTGAAGCTTTCTTT,.,.,TRBV6-5,TRBJ1-1
CASSSMRRNTEAFF,TGTGCCAGCAGCTCTATGAGGAGGAACACTGAAGCTTTCTTT,.,.,TRBV7-8,TRBJ1-1
CASSPGQGAYSNQPQHF,TGTGCCAGCTCACCAGGACAGGGGGCCTATAGCAATCAGCCCCAGCATTTT,.,TRBD1,TRBV18,TRBJ1-5
CASSLIQGARDTEAFF,TGTGCCAGCAGCCTAATCCAGGGGGCTAGGGACACTGAAGCTTTCTTT,.,TRBD1,TRBV7-9,TRBJ1-1
CASSLALFAGEADTQYF,TGCGCCAGCAGCTTGGCCTTATTCGCGGGGGAAGCAGATACGCAGTATTTT,.,TRBD2,TRBV5-1,TRBJ2-3
CASNGQGTDTQYF,TGTGCCAGCAATGGGCAAGGCACAGATACGCAGTATTTT,.,.,TRBV5-4,TRBJ2-3
CASKAPAGNSYEQYF,TGTGCCAGCAAGGCCCCGGCAGGTAATTCCTACGAGCAGTACTTC,.,.,TRBV28,TRBJ2-7
CSASTSGRRTGELFF,TGCAGTGCTAGTACTAGCGGGAGGAGGACCGGGGAGCTGTTTTTT,.,TRBD2,TRBV20-1,TRBJ2-2
CASNQGPGGGYGYTF,TGTGCCAGCAATCAGGGGCCCGGTGGGGGCTATGGCTACACCTTC,.,.,TRBV6-5,TRBJ1-2
CASSPGQGERQETQYF,TGTGCCAGCAGTCCAGGACAGGGGGAGCGCCAAGAGACCCAGTACTTC,.,TRBD1,TRBV27,TRBJ2-5
CASSLRETSGNSYNEQFF,TGTGCCAGCAGCTTAAGGGAGACTAGCGGGAATTCCTACAATGAGCAGTTCTTC,.,TRBD2,TRBV7-3,TRBJ2-1
CASSDVRGTEAFF,TGCGCCAGCAGTGATGTTCGGGGGACTGAAGCTTTCTTT,.,.,TRBV10-2,TRBJ1-1
CASSEHAEPNSPLHF,TGTGCCAGCAGCGAACATGCCGAACCCAATTCACCCCTCCACTTT,once,.,TRBV9,TRBJ1-6
CASSEGGGSGYTF,TGTGCCAGTTCCGAGGGGGGGGGCTCTGGCTACACCTTC,.,.,TRBV9,TRBJ1-2
CASSFGQNTEAFF,TGTGCCAGCAGCTTTGGACAGAACACTGAAGCTTTCTTT,.,.,TRBV11-2,TRBJ1-1
CASSEARLAGASADTQYF,TGTGCCAGCAGTGAAGCTAGACTAGCGGGGGCCTCGGCAGATACGCAGTATTTT,.,TRBD2,TRBV2,TRBJ2-3
CSVRTSGRKDTQYF,TGCAGCGTTAGGACTAGCGGGAGAAAAGATACGCAGTATTTT,.,TRBD2,TRBV29-1,TRBJ2-3
CASSLYRGSNYGYTF,TGTGCCAGCAGCTTATACAGGGGAAGTAACTATGGCTACACCTTC,.,TRBD1,TRBV7-2,TRBJ1-2
CASSPNLDRARGKQPQHF,TGTGCCAGTAGTCCAAATCTGGACCGAGCCAGGGGGAAACAGCCCCAGCATTTT,.,TRBD1,TRBV19,TRBJ1-5
CASRQFTANTEAFF,TGCGCCAGCAGGCAATTTACTGCGAACACTGAAGCTTTCTTT,.,.,TRBV5-1,TRBJ1-1
CASSPPRTGSINEQFF,TGTGCCAGCTCACCACCCCGGACAGGGAGCATCAATGAGCAGTTCTTC,.,TRBD1,TRBV18,TRBJ2-1
CASSPPPSRNNEQFF,TGTGCCAGCAGTCCACCCCCTAGCCGAAACAATGAGCAGTTCTTC,.,.,TRBV3-1/TRBV3-2,TRBJ2-1
CASSSVASRSTDTQYF,TGTGCCAGCAGCTCTGTAGCGAGTCGGAGCACAGATACGCAGTATTTT,.,.,TRBV7-3,TRBJ2-3
CASSFRRRADHGAEAFF,TGTGCCAGCAGTTTCCGTCGGAGGGCCGATCACGGGGCTGAAGCTTTCTTT,once,.,TRBV27,TRBJ1-1
CASSTRTSGRALEQFF,TGTGCCAGCAGCACCCGGACTAGCGGGAGGGCCCTTGAGCAGTTCTTC,.,TRBD2,TRBV11-1,TRBJ2-1
CSVGRGSDTEAFF,TGCAGCGTTGGGAGGGGCTCAGACACTGAAGCTTTCTTT,.,.,TRBV29-1,TRBJ1-1
CASSAGTGTGQHEQFF,TGCGCCAGCAGCGCCGGGACAGGGACGGGTCAGCATGAGCAGTTCTTC,.,TRBD1,TRBV10-1,TRBJ2-1
CASSPRDYGEQFF,TGTGCCAGCAGCCCACGGGACTATGGTGAGCAGTTCTTC,.,TRBD2,TRBV11-2,TRBJ2-1
CASSSQADYGYTF,TGTGCCAGCAGCTCACAGGCAGATTATGGCTACACCTTC,.,.,TRBV13,TRBJ1-2
CAISDLAGGGYEQYF,TGTGCCATCAGTGACTTAGCGGGAGGTGGTTACGAGCAGTACTTC,.,TRBD2,TRBV10-3,TRBJ2-7
CASSDHSGGNEQFF,TGTGCCAGCAGTGACCACTCAGGGGGGAATGAGCAGTTCTTC,once,.,TRBV6-1,TRBJ2-1
CASSPFVTEAFF,TGTGCCAGCAGTCCCTTTGTCACTGAAGCTTTCTTT,.,.,TRBV12-3/TRBV12-4,TRBJ1-1
CASSLRRTGTTEAFF,TGTGCCAGCAGTTTAAGGCGGACAGGGACCACTGAAGCTTTCTTT,once,TRBD1,TRBV27,TRBJ1-1
CASSLGGLAGVNEQYF,TGTGCCAGCAGCTTGGGAGGCCTAGCGGGAGTTAACGAGCAGTACTTC,.,TRBD2,TRBV5-4,TRBJ2-7
CSADRAIGYTF,TGCAGCGCTGACAGGGCGATTGGCTACACCTTC,.,TRBD1,TRBV29-1,TRBJ1-2
CASRATGTAEAFF,TGTGCCAGCAGGGCTACAGGGACGGCTGAAGCTTTCTTT,.,.,TRBV7-3,TRBJ1-1
CASSSFSGGGYNEQFF,TGCGCCAGCAGCTCCTTTAGCGGGGGTGGGTACAATGAGCAGTTCTTC,.,TRBD2,TRBV5-1,TRBJ2-1
CAGGGRAETQYF,TGTGCCGGGGGCGGGAGGGCCGAGACCCAGTACTTC,.,TRBD2,TRBV2,TRBJ2-5
CASRKRAGGTGELFF,TGTGCCAGCAGAAAAAGGGCAGGGGGCACCGGGGAGCTGTTTTTT,.,TRBD1,TRBV7-3,TRBJ2-2
CASSKEGGPWQETQYF,TGTGCCAGCAGCAAAGAGGGGGGGCCATGGCAAGAGACCCAGTACTTC,few,.,TRBV7-9,TRBJ2-5
CASTPMTGGDQPQHF,TGTGCCAGTACACCAATGACAGGGGGCGATCAGCCCCAGCATTTT,.,TRBD1,TRBV6-5,TRBJ1-5
CATRNRDQPQHF,TGTGCCACCAGGAACAGGGACCAGCCCCAGCATTTT,.,.,TRBV15,TRBJ1-5
CASSRMGQGLYEQYF,TGTGCCAGCAGCCGCATGGGACAGGGACTTTACGAGCAGTACTTC,.,TRBD1,TRBV7-2,TRBJ2-7